These 21 T cell receptor beta chains were sequenced from one sample in a study of human T cells and chemical hapten exposure (dated by TCRdb to 2020 to 2023). Library construction relied on RACE. TCRdb shows the sequencer as NextSeq 500. TCRdb reprocessed the public reads (quality trimming at Q25 with fastp, clone calling with MiXCR) and kept in-frame beta chains. Here each entry gathers all rows of one CDR3 protein and keeps the most common genes and DNA. The sample profile shows tens of thousands of distinct CDR3 sequences; 9.9% of them were found once. Around a sixth of the sample belongs to the ten largest clones. The intended sense of this specimen's time point label: patch test 3, about 24 weeks after DPC sensitization. The treatment or condition label of this sample denotes: therapeutic diphenylcyclopropenone sensitization with weekly scalp DPC. Sequencing used whole blood, obtained in connection with sensitization to the hapten diphenylcyclopropenone (DPC). The receptors here all came from a woman between 40 and 50 years old with alopecia areata. Some clones in this sample may be carry-over from other donors' samples.

The V and J genes are TRBV4-3 and TRBJ2-3; TRBD2 matches at 9 bases. This CDR3 is 15 amino acids long. CDR1 is LGHNA, CDR2 YSLEER, per germline. V was pared by 4 bases and J by 1 base, with 3 bases of the junction left unmatched. The CDR3 reads CASSPERGGTDTQYF. The CDR3 DNA is TGCGCCAGCAGCCCAGAGCGGGGGGGCACAGATACGCAGTATTTT.

This clonotype came up many times. The chain links TRBV7-2 to TRBJ1-2; D ambiguous. Per the germline V gene, CDR1 is SGHTA and CDR2 is FQGNSA. This CDR3 has 15 amino acids. The V end was cut by 7 bases, the J end by 2 bases, with 17 bases between. The CDR3 DNA sequence: TGTGCCAGCACAGTGGGAAGAGCTCGAAACTATGGCTACACCTTC. It specifies CASTVGRARNYGYTF.

This clonotype was picked up a small number of times. V and J are TRBV10-3 and TRBJ2-5; no definite D call. Germline V gene sequence: CDR1 ENHRY, CDR2 SYGVKD. The V and J ends lost 0 bases and 4 bases respectively, with 3 bases between them. The CDR3 has 12 residues. CDR3 coding DNA: TGTGCCATCAGTGAGTCGGGAGAGACCCAGTACTTC. This gives the protein CAISESGETQYF.

In its sample, this clonotype was seen a few times. CDR3 nucleotides: TGTGCCATCGAGCCTTGGGGAAATTCACCCCTCCACTTT. Protein sequence: CAIEPWGNSPLHF. The J gene is TRBJ1-6, the V gene TRBV7-8; D is undetermined. The CDR3 has 13 residues. Germline CDR1 reads SGHVS; CDR2 reads FQNEAQ. Between the trimmed V and J ends, which lost 10 bases and 7 bases, there was a span of 14 bases. Full variable domain (missing parts from reference TRBV7-8 and TRBJ1-6): GAGVSQSPRYKVAKRGQDVALRCDPISGHVSLFWYQQALGQGPEFLTYFQNEAQLDKSGLPSDRFFAERPEGSVSTLKIQRTQQEDSAVYLCAIEPWGNSPLHFGNGTRLTVT.

In this sample, this clonotype turned up many times. The V call is TRBV6-6, the J call TRBJ1-2; 8 bases align to TRBD1. The V and J ends lost 4 bases and 8 bases, in that order; junction bases with no gene match: 9. The CDR3 is made up of 14 amino acids. Germline-derived CDR1 and CDR2 are MNHNY and SVGAGI (reference sequence). CDR3 in amino acids: CASSSRTGTKGYTF. The CDR3 DNA reads as TGTGCCAGCAGTTCCAGGACAGGGACGAAAGGCTACACCTTC.

This clonotype was found many times. The CDR3 protein is CASKNSGGPGETQYF. The CDR3 coding sequence is TGCGCCAGCAAGAATAGCGGGGGACCCGGGGAGACCCAGTACTTC. The gene calls are TRBV10-2 and TRBJ2-5, with 9 bases aligning to TRBD2. Germline V gene sequence: CDR1 WSHSY, CDR2 SAAADI. V lost 7 bases, J lost 5 bases, and 11 bases stayed unmatched. This CDR3 is 15 amino acids long.

J is TRBJ2-2 and V is TRBV18, with 11 nucleotides matching TRBD2. Germline-derived CDR1 and CDR2 are KGHSH and LQKENI. This CDR3 is 19 amino acids long. V shed 0 bases and J 0 bases; nucleotides not matched to a gene: 6. This chain's CDR3 is CASSPPTSGAASNTGELFF. The CDR3 nucleotides are TGTGCCAGCTCACCACCGACTAGCGGGGCAGCATCGAACACCGGGGAGCTGTTTTTT.

This clonotype was detected many times. The chain is built from TRBV20-1 and TRBJ1-1, with unresolved D. CDR1 and CDR2 (germline): DFQATT, SNEGSKA (reference sequence). This CDR3 has 12 amino acids. Between the trimmed V and J ends, which lost 7 bases and 2 bases, there was a span of 11 bases. The CDR3 nucleotides are TGCAGTGGCCCATTATCTAACACTGAAGCTTTCTTT. Protein sequence: CSGPLSNTEAFF.

This chain connects TRBV7-8 to TRBJ1-2; possibly TRBD1 for D (5 bases). This CDR3 contains 16 residues. The germline V and J ends were trimmed by 5 bases and 1 base, with 17 bases remaining between them. Per germline, CDR1 SGHVS and CDR2 FQNEAQ. The CDR3: CASSPGRGPINYGYTF. The CDR3 DNA follows: TGTGCCAGCAGCCCAGGAAGGGGTCCCATTAACTATGGCTACACCTTC. The full variable domain, with the rest looked up from reference TRBV7-8 and TRBJ1-2, is GAGVSQSPRYKVAKRGQDVALRCDPISGHVSLFWYQQALGQGPEFLTYFQNEAQLDKSGLPSDRFFAERPEGSVSTLKIQRTQQEDSAVYLCASSPGRGPINYGYTFGSGTRLTVV.

Many counts were recorded for this clonotype. V and J are TRBV4-3 and TRBJ2-4, with a weak D call TRBD2 (7 bases). V was shortened by 1 base and J by 13 bases, with 11 bases between the two germline ends. Germline assignment: CDR1 LGHNA and CDR2 YSLEER. The CDR3 sequence is 12 residues long. The CDR3 coding sequence is TGCGCCAGCAGCCAAGCGGGGGGCCCCCAGTACTTC. Translation gives CASSQAGGPQYF.

The chain carries TRBV14 and TRBJ1-3; no clear D. The CDR3 spans 16 residues. Germline CDR1 and CDR2: SGHDN and FVKESK. Trimming shortened V by 4 bases and J by 0 bases, and 13 bases separated the two germline ends. CDR3 protein: CASSRNSLSSGNTIYF. In DNA, the CDR3 is TGTGCCAGCAGCCGAAACAGCCTCAGCTCTGGAAACACCATATATTTT.

This clonotype was recorded only once. The chain joins TRBV6-1 to TRBJ2-7, with D tentatively TRBD1 (5 bases). Trimming removed 7 bases from V and 0 bases from J, with 13 bases in between. This CDR3 is 14 amino acids long. The germline gives CDR1 MNHNS, CDR2 SASEGT. The CDR3 here is CASKTYRSSYEQYF. In DNA, the CDR3 is TGTGCCAGCAAAACCTACAGGAGCTCCTACGAGCAGTACTTC.

This clonotype was seen a few times. The genes are TRBV7-9 and TRBJ2-7; 10 bases fit TRBD1. The CDR3 consists of 14 residues. The germline gives CDR1 SEHNR, CDR2 FQNEAQ (reference sequence). V dropped 7 bases and J dropped 6; count of bases not matched to a gene: 9. The CDR3 region has the DNA TGTGCCAGCACCGCGCCGGGACAGGGGAGCGAGCAGTACTTC. The encoded protein is CASTAPGQGSEQYF.

The V gene is TRBV18, the J gene TRBJ1-5; D possibly corresponds to TRBD1 (6 bases). The germline V and J ends were trimmed by 6 bases and 2 bases, with 17 bases remaining between them. The CDR3 has 16 amino acids. Germline lookup yields CDR1 KGHSH and CDR2 LQKENI. The CDR3: CASSLAGAQGNQPQHF. The CDR3 DNA reads as TGTGCCAGCTCTCTCGCAGGGGCGCAAGGCAATCAGCCCCAGCATTTT.

This chain joins TRBV5-6 and TRBJ1-1; the D gene is possibly TRBD1 (5 bases). V gave up 0 bases and J gave up 7 bases, with 10 bases separating them. The CDR3 has 13 residues. From germline, CDR1 is SGHDT and CDR2 YYEEEE. The CDR3 reads CASSLAGYIEAFF. The CDR3 DNA follows: TGTGCCAGCAGCTTGGCAGGGTACATTGAAGCTTTCTTT.

The gene calls are TRBV18 and TRBJ2-3, with 9 bases matching TRBD1. There are 19 residues in the CDR3. Germline assignment: CDR1 KGHSH and CDR2 LQKENI. V lost 1 base to trimming and J lost 0 bases; unmatched junction nucleotides: 11. The DNA for the CDR3 is TGTGCCAGCTCACCACGGACAGGGGCACCCTTCATTAGCACAGATACGCAGTATTTT. Translated, it gives CASSPRTGAPFISTDTQYF.

This clonotype turned up a few times. The gene calls are TRBV6-2 or TRBV6-3 and TRBJ1-5; no reliable D call. This CDR3 has 15 amino acids. The germline V gene has CDR1 MNHEY and CDR2 SVGEGT. The ends were cut back, 6 bases at V and 0 bases at J, with 12 bases in the middle. CDR3 loop: CASRMDGDSNQPQHF. In DNA form, the CDR3 reads TGTGCCAGCAGGATGGACGGGGATAGCAATCAGCCCCAGCATTTT.

As to this clonotype: At one end, the junction sequence differs from germline, possibly due to a read error. V usage is TRBV5-1 and J usage is TRBJ2-5; the D gene could be TRBD1 or TRBD2 (6 bases each). CDR1 and CDR2 (germline): SGHRS, YFSETQ. The CDR3 runs to 11 residues. The CDR3 nucleotides are TGCCCCAGTGGGGGGCCGGAGACCCAGTACTTC. Translated: CPSGGPETQYF.

CDR3 bases: TGCAGTGCTAGATTCCTGGGACTTCCTCCCACAGATACGCAGTATTTT. Protein product: CSARFLGLPPTDTQYF. This chain links TRBV20-1 with TRBJ2-3, with D maybe TRBD2 (6 bases). CDR3 length: 16 residues. The V gene lost 2 bases and the J gene lost 2 bases, with 17 bases spanning the gap. Germline lookup yields CDR1 DFQATT and CDR2 SNEGSKA (reference sequence).

This clonotype has a handful of counts. The J gene is TRBJ2-7, the V gene TRBV3-1; 10 bases fit TRBD1. The CDR3 runs 13 residues. Germline V gene lookup returns CDR1 LGHDT and CDR2 YNNKEL (reference sequence). Unmatched junction bases numbered 2, after V lost 3 bases and J lost 6 bases. The CDR3 nucleotides read TGTGCCAGCAGCCACGGGACAGGGGCCGAGCAGTACTTC. This translates into CASSHGTGAEQYF.

This sequence joins TRBV6-2 or TRBV6-3 and TRBJ1-5; unclear D gene. The CDR3 sequence is 14 residues long. The ends were cut back, 2 bases at V and 4 bases at J, with 9 bases in the middle. Germline lookup yields CDR1 MNHEY and CDR2 SVGEGT. The DNA for the CDR3 is TGTGCCAGCAGTTACGACGGCCGGAATCAGCCCCAGCATTTT. The encoded protein is CASSYDGRNQPQHF.